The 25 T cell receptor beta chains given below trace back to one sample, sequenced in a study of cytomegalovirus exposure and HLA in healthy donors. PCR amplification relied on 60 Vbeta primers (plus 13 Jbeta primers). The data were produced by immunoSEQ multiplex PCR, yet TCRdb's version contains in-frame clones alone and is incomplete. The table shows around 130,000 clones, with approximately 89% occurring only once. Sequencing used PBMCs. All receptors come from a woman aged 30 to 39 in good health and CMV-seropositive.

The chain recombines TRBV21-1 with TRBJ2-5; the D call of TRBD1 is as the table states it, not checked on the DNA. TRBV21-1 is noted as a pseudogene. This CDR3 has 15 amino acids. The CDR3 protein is CASSKLGRGPETQYF. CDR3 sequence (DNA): TGTGCCAGCAGCAAACTTGGCAGGGGGCCAGAGACCCAGTACTTC.

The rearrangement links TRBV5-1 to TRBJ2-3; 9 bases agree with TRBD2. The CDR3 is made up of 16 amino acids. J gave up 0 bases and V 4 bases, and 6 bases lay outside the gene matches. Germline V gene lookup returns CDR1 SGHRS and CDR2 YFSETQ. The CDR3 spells CASSTGLAQSTDTQYF. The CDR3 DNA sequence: TGCGCCAGCAGCACAGGACTAGCGCAAAGCACAGATACGCAGTATTTT.

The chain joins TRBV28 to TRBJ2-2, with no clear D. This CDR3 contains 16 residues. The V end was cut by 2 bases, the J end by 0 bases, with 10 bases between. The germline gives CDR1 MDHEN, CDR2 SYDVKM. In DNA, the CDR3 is TGTGCCAGCAGTTTAGTCGGAGCCCCGAACACCGGGGAGCTGTTTTTT. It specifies CASSLVGAPNTGELFF.

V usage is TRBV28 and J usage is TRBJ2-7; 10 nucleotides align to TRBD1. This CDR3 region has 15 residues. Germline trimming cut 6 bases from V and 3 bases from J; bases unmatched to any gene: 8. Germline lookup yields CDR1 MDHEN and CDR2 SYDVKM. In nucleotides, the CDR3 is TGTGCCAGCAGACCACCGGGACAGGGGTTCTACGAGCAGTACTTC. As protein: CASRPPGQGFYEQYF.

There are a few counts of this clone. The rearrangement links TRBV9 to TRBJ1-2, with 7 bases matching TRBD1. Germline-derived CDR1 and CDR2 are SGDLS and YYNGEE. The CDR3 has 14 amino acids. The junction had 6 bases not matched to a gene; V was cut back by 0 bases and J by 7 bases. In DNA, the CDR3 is TGTGCCAGCAGCGTAGACCCAGGGGGAGTTGGCTACACCTTC. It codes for CASSVDPGGVGYTF.

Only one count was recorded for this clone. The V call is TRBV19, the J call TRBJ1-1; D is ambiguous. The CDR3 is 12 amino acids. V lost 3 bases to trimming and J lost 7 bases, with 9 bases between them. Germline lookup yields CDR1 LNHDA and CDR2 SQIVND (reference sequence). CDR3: CASSMGGFEAFF. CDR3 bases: TGTGCCAGTAGTATGGGAGGGTTTGAAGCTTTCTTT.

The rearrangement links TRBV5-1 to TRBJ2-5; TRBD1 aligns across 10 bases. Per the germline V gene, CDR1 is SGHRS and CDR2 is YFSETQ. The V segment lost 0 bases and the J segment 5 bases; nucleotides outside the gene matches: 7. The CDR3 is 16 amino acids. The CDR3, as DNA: TGCGCCAGCAGCTTGGCAGGGACAGGGGTATTTGAGACCCAGTACTTC. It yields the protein CASSLAGTGVFETQYF.

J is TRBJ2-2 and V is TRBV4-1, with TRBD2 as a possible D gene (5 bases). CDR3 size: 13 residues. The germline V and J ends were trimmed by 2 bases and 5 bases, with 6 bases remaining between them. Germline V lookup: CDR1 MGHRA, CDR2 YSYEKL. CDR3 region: CASSQRGTGELFF. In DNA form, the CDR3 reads TGCGCCAGCAGCCAACGGGGTACCGGGGAGCTGTTTTTT.

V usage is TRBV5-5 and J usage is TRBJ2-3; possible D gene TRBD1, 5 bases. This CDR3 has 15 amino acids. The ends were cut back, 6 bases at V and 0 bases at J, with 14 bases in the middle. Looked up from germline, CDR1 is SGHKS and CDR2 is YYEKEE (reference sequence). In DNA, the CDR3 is TGTGCCAGCACCAAGACAGACGTAAGCACAGATACGCAGTATTTT. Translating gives CASTKTDVSTDTQYF.

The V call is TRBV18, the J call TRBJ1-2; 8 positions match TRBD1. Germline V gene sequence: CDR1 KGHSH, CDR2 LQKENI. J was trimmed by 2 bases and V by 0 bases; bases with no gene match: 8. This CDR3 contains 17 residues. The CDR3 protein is CASSPPNKQGGNYGYTF. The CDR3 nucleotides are TGTGCCAGCTCACCACCGAACAAACAGGGGGGCAACTATGGCTACACCTTC.

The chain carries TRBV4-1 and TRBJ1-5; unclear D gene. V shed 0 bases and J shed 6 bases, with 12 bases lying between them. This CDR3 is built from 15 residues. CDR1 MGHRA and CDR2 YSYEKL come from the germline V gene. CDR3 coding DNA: TGCGCCAGCAGCCAAGACGGAGGGTCCTTTCAGCCCCAGCATTTT. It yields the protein CASSQDGGSFQPQHF.

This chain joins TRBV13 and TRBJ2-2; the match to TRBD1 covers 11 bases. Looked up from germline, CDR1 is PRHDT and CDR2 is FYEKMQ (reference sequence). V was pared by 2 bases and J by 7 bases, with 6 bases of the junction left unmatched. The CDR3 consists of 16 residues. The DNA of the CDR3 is TGTGCCAGCAGCTTAACGGACAGGGGGCTTAACGGGGAGCTGTTTTTT. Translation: CASSLTDRGLNGELFF.

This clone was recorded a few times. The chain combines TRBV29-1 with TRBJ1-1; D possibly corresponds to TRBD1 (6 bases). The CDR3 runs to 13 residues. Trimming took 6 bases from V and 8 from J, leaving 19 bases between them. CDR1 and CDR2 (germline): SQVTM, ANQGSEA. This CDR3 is CSVATLGAAEAFF. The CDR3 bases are TGCAGCGTCGCAACCCTGGGGGCTGCGGAAGCTTTCTTT.

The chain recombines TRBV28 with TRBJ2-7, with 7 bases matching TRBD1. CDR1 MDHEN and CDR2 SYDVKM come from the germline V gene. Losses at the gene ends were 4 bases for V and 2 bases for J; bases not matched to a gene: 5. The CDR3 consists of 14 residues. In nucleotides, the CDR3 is TGTGCCAGCAGTTCGGGACAGTCCCCCTACGAGCAGTACTTC. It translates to CASSSGQSPYEQYF. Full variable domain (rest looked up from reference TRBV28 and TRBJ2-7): DVKVTQSSRYLVKRTGEKVFLECVQDMDHENMFWYRQDPGLGLRLIYFSYDVKMKEKGDIPEGYSVSREKKERFSLILESASTNQTSMYLCASSSGQSPYEQYFGPGTRLTVT.

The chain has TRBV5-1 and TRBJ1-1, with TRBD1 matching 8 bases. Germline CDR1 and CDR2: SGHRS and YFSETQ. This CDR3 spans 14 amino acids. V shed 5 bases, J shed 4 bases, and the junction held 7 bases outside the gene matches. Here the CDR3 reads CASRPTGAGTEAFF. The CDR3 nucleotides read TGCGCCAGCAGGCCGACAGGGGCGGGCACTGAAGCTTTCTTT.

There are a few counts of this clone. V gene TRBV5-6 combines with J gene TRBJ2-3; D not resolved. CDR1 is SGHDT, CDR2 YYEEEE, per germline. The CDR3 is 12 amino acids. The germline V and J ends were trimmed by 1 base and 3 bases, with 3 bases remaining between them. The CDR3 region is CASSLLTDTQYF. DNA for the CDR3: TGTGCCAGCAGCTTGCTAACAGATACGCAGTATTTT.

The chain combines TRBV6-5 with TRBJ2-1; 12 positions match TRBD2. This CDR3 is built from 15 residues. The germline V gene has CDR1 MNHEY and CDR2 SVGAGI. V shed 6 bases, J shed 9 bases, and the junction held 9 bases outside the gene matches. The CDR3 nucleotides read TGTGCCAGCAGGGGGCTAGCGGGAGGGGAAGGTGAGCAGTTCTTC. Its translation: CASRGLAGGEGEQFF.

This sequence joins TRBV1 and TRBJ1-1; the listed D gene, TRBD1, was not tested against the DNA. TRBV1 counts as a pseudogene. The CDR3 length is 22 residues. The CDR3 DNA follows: TGCACCAGCAGCCAAGATTACCCCACATCCCGGCCAAGGGGGCCTTGGTGGGAAAAAGCTTTCTTT. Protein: CTSSQDYPTSRPRGPWWEKAFF.

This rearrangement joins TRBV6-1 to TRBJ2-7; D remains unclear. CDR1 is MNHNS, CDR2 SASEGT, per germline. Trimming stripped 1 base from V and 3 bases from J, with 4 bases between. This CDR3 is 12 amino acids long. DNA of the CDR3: TGTGCCAGCAGTGAAGGGCACTACGAGCAGTACTTC. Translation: CASSEGHYEQYF.

The CDR3 region is CASSPSTGRYGYTF. CDR3 nucleotides: TGTGCCAGTAGCCCCTCGACAGGCCGGTATGGCTACACCTTC. This sequence joins TRBV19 and TRBJ1-2, with a possible D match to TRBD1 (6 bases). V lost 6 bases and J 5 bases, leaving 16 bases between the germline ends. The CDR3 contains 14 residues. In germline, CDR1 is LNHDA, CDR2 SQIVND (reference sequence).

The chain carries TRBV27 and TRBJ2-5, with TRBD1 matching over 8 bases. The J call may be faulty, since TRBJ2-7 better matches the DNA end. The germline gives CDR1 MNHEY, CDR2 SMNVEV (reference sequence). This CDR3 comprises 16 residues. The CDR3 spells CASSPSRGPSSYEQYF. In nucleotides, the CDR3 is TGTGCCAGCAGTCCTTCCAGGGGGCCAAGCTCCTACGAGCAGTACTTC.

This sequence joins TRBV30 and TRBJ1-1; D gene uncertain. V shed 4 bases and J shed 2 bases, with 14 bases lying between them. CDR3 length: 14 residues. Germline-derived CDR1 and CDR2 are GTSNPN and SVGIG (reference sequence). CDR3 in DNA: TGTGCCTGGAACGGCCGGGGATATAACACTGAAGCTTTCTTT. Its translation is CAWNGRGYNTEAFF.

CDR3 DNA: TGTGCCAGCAGCTTGGCGCTTGGGACAGGGGAGGACACCATATATTTT. Protein sequence: CASSLALGTGEDTIYF. The genes are TRBV5-4 and TRBJ1-3; TRBD1 aligns across 10 bases. This CDR3 is built from 16 residues. The V segment lost 0 bases and the J segment 8 bases; nucleotides outside the gene matches: 8. The germline gives CDR1 SGHNT, CDR2 YYREEE (reference sequence).

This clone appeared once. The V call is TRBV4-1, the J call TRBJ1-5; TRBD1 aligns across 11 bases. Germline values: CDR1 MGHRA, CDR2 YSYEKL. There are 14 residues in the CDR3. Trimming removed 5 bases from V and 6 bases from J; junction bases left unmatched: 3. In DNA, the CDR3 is TGCGCCAGCAGCGGGGGACAGGGGGTTCAGCCCCAGCATTTT. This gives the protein CASSGGQGVQPQHF.

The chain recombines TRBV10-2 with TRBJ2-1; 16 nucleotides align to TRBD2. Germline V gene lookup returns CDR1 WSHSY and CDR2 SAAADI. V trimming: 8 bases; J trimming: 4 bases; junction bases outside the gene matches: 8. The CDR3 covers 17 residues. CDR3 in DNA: TGCGCCAGCTCCTCTCCGGGACTAGCGGGAGGGTACAATGAGCAGTTCTTC. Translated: CASSSPGLAGGYNEQFF.